This T cell receptor beta chain was sequenced in a study of blood T cell repertoires in COVID-19. Study overall: The United States, Italy and Spain were the sources of the acute and convalescent COVID-19 samples. PBMCs, B-cell-depleted T cells, or T cells were the source of the cDNA or gDNA that made up the material.

Clinical history as reported by participants underpinned cohort assignment. Deletions cut 5 bases from V and 5 bases from J, with 15 bases between. Germline-derived CDR1 and CDR2 are SGHAT and FQNNGV. The CDR3 is made up of 14 amino acids. Original handling: How many nucleated cells were present was estimated from reference gene primer amplification. The repertoire was sequenced with immunoSEQ multiplex PCR; TCRdb's copy has only in-frame clones and lacks some. V, J and clone size derive from that table, while D and trimming were established from the DNA sequence. The sample consists of about 180,000 clones, about 72% of them appearing once.

The TCR comes from a woman in her forties or fifties who had recovered from COVID-19. The source material was PBMCs or T cells enriched from blood (not recorded which). V and J are TRBV11-2 and TRBJ2-5; D perhaps matches TRBD1 (7 bases). The CDR3 loop is CASSPGARGETQYF. CDR3 nucleotides: TGTGCCAGCAGCCCGGGAGCCAGGGGGGAGACCCAGTACTTC.